The clone carrying this T cell receptor beta chain was detected ten times or more. The data belong to a study of T cells after yellow fever vaccination. This CDR3 is 14 amino acids long. Between the trimmed V and J ends, which lost 3 bases and 0 bases, there was a span of 9 bases. The germline V gene has CDR1 DFQATT and CDR2 SNEGSKA (reference sequence). For TCR, cDNA came from 5'RACE template switching, which added a universal primer site and UMIs. TCRdb recomputed calls from the 5' RACE reads with MiXCR, one row per CDR3 protein. The table lists some 110,000 distinct CDR3 sequences, more than 5.5% of them singletons.

The chain links TRBV20-1 to TRBJ2-1; D remains unclear. The sequenced sample was CD4+ T cells sorted from PBMCs, obtained 35 to 50 days after the first yellow fever vaccination. This TCR came from a man aged 18-30 years who received the YFV17D yellow fever vaccine. The CDR3 DNA is TGCAGTGCTAGTAGTGGAGACTCCTACAATGAGCAGTTCTTC. As protein: CSASSGDSYNEQFF.